This T cell receptor (beta chain) was profiled in a study of shared clonotypes between healthy human individuals. The study, taken as a whole, reports: Estimated richness was generally greater in naive than memory subsets.

Remarks on this clone: Its specificity is not known.

TCRdb keeps only in-frame clones here, not all; method: immunoSEQ multiplex PCR. The data show about 2 million clones, about 95% seen once. The V gene end was trimmed by 2 bases and the J gene end by 8 bases; junction bases not matched to a gene: 11. The CDR3 runs to 15 residues. Germline lookup yields CDR1 MNHNS and CDR2 SASEGT. In the naive CD8 group, cells lacked CD45RO and were positively selected for CCR7, so terminally differentiated effector memory CD45RA+ cells were left out. V and J are TRBV6-1 and TRBJ1-1; 7 positions agree with TRBD1. The receptor comes from a young man in good health. The specimen sequenced was naive CD8+ T cells sorted from blood. CDR3 protein: CASSELIGRGNEAFF. The DNA for the CDR3 is TGTGCCAGCAGTGAATTGATCGGCAGGGGGAACGAAGCTTTCTTT.